The clone carrying this TCR beta chain was counted between two and nine times. These data originate in a study of blood T cell repertoires in COVID-19. Overall study: Material from acute and convalescent COVID-19 was sourced from the United States, Italy and Spain.

Trimming left V 4 bases short and J 3 bases short, with 13 bases between. CDR1 is SGHRS and CDR2 is YFSETQ in the germline V gene. The CDR3 runs to 14 residues. Patients in Seattle were enrolled during active infection, then followed longitudinally. In the authors' workflow: Amplifying reference gene primers gave estimates of nucleated cell counts. Sequencing used immunoSEQ multiplex PCR; TCRdb keeps in-frame clones, though not all of them. The V and J calls and clone size were taken over from that table, and D and trimming were inferred from the DNA. This table holds nearly 250,000 clones, roughly 86% found once.

Sequenced material: peripheral blood. The receptor was derived from a woman at least 80 years old with COVID-19, enrolled during active disease. V and J are TRBV5-1 and TRBJ1-2; D not resolved. CDR3: CASSPGGVHYGYTF. The CDR3 DNA is TGCGCCAGCAGCCCAGGTGGCGTACACTATGGCTACACCTTC.